The subject of this entry is one TCR beta chain. Its antigen is still unknown. The length of the CDR3 is 13 residues. Germline CDR1 SGHRS, CDR2 YFSETQ. The data stem from a study of monozygotic twins with inflammatory bowel disease. Reprocessing the 5' RACE reads, TCRdb reports a single entry for every CDR3 protein and omits DNA. This sample's clone table lists around 150,000 distinct CDR3 sequences. Study results and limitations: For IBD patients, clonotypes shared with others were fewer than for healthy twins, especially with disease activity.

The sequencing sample was made of blood. The receptor was isolated from a human donor with ulcerative colitis or Crohn's disease, or a healthy co-twin of an affected twin (not recorded which). The chain combines TRBV5-1 with TRBJ1-1. CDR3 loop: CASSLDRATEAFF.